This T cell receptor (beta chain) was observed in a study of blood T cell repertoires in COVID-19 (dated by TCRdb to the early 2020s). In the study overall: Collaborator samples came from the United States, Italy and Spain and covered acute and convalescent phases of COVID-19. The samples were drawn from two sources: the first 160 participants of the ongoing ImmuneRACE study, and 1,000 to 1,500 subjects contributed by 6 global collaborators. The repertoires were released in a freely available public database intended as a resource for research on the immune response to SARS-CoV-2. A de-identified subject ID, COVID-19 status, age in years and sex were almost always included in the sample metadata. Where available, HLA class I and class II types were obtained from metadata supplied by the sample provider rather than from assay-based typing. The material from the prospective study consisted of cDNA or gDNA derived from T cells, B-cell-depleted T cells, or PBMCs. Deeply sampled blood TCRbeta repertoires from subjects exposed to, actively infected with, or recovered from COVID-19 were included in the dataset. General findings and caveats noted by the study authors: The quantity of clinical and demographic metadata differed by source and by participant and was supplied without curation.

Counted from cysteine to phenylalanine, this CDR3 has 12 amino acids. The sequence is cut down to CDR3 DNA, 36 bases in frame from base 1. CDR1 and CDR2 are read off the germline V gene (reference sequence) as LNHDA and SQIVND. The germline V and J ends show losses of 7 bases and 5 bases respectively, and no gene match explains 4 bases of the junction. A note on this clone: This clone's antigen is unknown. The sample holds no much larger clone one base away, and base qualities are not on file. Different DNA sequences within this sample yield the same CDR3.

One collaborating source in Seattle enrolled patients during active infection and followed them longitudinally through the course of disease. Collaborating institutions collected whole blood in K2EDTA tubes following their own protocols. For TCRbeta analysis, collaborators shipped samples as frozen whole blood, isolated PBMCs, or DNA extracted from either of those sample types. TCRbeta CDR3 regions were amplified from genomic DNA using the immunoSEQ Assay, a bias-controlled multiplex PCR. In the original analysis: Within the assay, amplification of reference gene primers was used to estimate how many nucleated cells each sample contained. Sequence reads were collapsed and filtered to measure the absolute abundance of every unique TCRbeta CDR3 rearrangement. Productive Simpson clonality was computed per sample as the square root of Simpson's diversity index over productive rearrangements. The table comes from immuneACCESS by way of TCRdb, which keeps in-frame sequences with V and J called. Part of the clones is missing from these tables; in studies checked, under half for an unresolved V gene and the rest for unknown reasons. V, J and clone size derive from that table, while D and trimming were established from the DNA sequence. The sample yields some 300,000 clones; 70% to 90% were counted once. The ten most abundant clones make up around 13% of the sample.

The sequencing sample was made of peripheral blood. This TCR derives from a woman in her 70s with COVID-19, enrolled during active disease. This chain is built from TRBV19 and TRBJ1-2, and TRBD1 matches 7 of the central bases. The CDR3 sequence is CASTLTGYGYTF. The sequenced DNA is TGTGCCAGTACCCTGACAGGGTATGGCTACACCTTC.